This TCR beta chain was identified during a study of blood T cell repertoires in COVID-19. Assay used: immunoSEQ multiplex PCR; TCRdb lists only in-frame clones, some missing. Of 250,000 to 300,000 clones listed, roughly 90% are singletons. This clone appeared a single time. This clonotype was sampled from a woman between 65 and 79 years old with COVID-19, enrolled during active disease. Sequencing used peripheral blood.

CDR3 DNA: TGCAGCGCTCCGAGGGAATCTGGCTACACCTTC. Protein sequence: CSAPRESGYTF. The V call is TRBV29-1, the J call TRBJ1-2; no definite D call. Germline CDR1 reads SQVTM; CDR2 reads ANQGSEA. Trimming cost V 7 bases and J 7 bases, with 13 bases left between them. This CDR3 contains 11 residues.